This TCR beta chain was sequenced during a study of T cells in Graves' hyperthyroidism and ophthalmopathy. Study at large: Blood was drawn when the patient was first diagnosed and still untreated.

Amplification yielded TCR beta CDR3 regions, with RNA transcripts as the source. During a first-round RT-PCR of the TCR CDR3, the HTBI primer set was used. MiXCR, run by TCRdb on the multiplex PCR reads, gives a single entry per CDR3 protein. The sample lists roughly 600,000 distinct CDR3 sequences, about 14% occurring once. Per germline, CDR1 MDHEN and CDR2 SYDVKM. The CDR3 consists of 16 residues. V lost 3 bases to trimming and J lost 2 bases, with 16 bases between them. This clonotype was counted many times. The receptor comes from a woman aged 45-60 years with Graves' ophthalmopathy. The gene calls are TRBV28 and TRBJ2-5; maybe TRBD1 (6 bases). Sequencing was performed on blood. The CDR3 DNA is TGTGCCAGCAGTTTTGAACGGGACACCACGCAAGAGACCCAGTACTTC. Translation: CASSFERDTTQETQYF.